The source of this T cell receptor (beta chain) is a study of T cell responses to AZD1222 COVID-19 vaccine. Repertoires were generated with immunoSEQ multiplex PCR, while TCRdb's copy carries only in-frame clones and drops some. The sample consists of 150,000 or so clones, roughly nine tenths of them appearing once. Per germline, CDR1 SGHDT and CDR2 YYEEEE. V gave up 0 bases and J gave up 4 bases; unmatched junction bases: 10. The CDR3 has 16 residues. This clonotype originated in an adult in good health. The source was peripheral blood, collected on day 0 of AZD1222 vaccination. The chain joins TRBV5-6 to TRBJ2-7; 7 bases fit TRBD1. CDR3 nucleotides: TGTGCCAGCAGCTTGGGGGGGACAGAACCTTTTTACGAGCAGTACTTC. It is translated as CASSLGGTEPFYEQYF.